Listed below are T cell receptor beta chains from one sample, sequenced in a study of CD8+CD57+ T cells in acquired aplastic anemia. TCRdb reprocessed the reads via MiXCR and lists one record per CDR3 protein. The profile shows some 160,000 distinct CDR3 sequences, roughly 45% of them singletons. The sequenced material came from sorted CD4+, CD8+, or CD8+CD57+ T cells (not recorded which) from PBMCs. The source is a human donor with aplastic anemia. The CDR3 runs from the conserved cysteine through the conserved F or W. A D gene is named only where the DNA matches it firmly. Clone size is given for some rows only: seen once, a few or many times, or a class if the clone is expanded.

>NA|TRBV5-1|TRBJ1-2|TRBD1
CASSTTGNYGYAF
TGCGCCAGCAGCACGACAGGGAACTATGGCTACGCCTTC
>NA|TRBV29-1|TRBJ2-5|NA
CSGAIGTAYQETQYF
TGCAGCGGGGCTATCGGGACGGCGTACCAAGAGACCCAGTACTTC
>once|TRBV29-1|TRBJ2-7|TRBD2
CSVEDSAGTYEQYF
TGCAGCGTTGAAGATTCAGCGGGGACTTACGAGCAGTACTTC
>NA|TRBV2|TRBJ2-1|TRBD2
CASIDRLAGEASNEQFF
TGTGCCAGCATTGACAGGCTAGCGGGGGAGGCGTCCAATGAGCAGTTCTTC
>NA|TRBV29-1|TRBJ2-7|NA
CSVASVYEQYF
TGCAGCGTCGCCTCAGTCTACGAGCAGTACTTC
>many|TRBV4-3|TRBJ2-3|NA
CASSQARTDTQYF
TGCGCCAGCAGCCAAGCGCGTACAGATACGCAGTATTTT
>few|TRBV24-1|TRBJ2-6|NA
CATSAGANVLTF
TGTGCCACCAGTGCTGGGGCCAACGTCCTGACTTTC
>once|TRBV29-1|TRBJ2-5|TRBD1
CSVVHVGQRETQYF
TGCAGCGTTGTCCACGTGGGACAGCGAGAGACCCAGTACTTC
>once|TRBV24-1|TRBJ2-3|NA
CATSGLGLFTDTQYF
TGTGCCACCAGTGGATTAGGGCTTTTCACAGATACGCAGTATTTT
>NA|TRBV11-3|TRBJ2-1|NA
CASSPSQGYNEQFF
TGTGCCAGCAGCCCGTCGCAGGGCTACAATGAGCAGTTCTTC
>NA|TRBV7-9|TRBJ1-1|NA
CASSVAWNTEAFF
TGTGCCAGCAGCGTGGCTTGGAACACTGAAGCTTTCTTT
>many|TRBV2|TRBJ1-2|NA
CASTLQDGYTF
TGTGCCAGCACCCTACAGGATGGCTACACCTTC
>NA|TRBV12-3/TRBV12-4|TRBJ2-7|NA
CASSLWTAGDDEQYF
TGTGCCAGCAGTTTATGGACGGCCGGTGATGACGAGCAGTACTTC
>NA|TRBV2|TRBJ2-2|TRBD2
CASSLDSGEIGELFF
TGTGCCAGCAGTCTCGATAGCGGGGAGATCGGGGAGCTGTTTTTT
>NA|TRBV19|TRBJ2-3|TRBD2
CASSLGLADTTQYF
TGTGCCAGTAGCCTCGGACTAGCGGATACCACGCAGTATTTT